This is a list of T cell receptor beta chains from one sample in a study of control samples from healthy donors and cancer patients. The method was immunoSEQ multiplex PCR; TCRdb's version includes in-frame clones alone and lacks a portion of them. This sample has 260,000 or so clones; roughly 87% occur once, and the top ten carry 13%. The sequencing sample was made of PBMCs. Receptor source: a woman aged 60 to 75 with lung cancer. Each CDR3 is given with its conserved first and last residue. The D gene is left open where the match is weak.

>TRBV7-9|TRBD2
CASSTTSGRAETQYF
>TRBV30|NA
CAWIPRTARGYTF
>TRBV19|TRBD1
CASKFGTGNSPLHF
>TRBV28|NA
CASMGGEAAKNIQYF
>TRBV7-8|TRBD1
CASSIRDRVHEQFF
>TRBV18|TRBD2
CASSPLAGGGYNEQFF
>TRBV28|TRBD1
CASSLAGQVEINYGYTF
>TRBV5-6|NA
CASSRDDNYEQYF
>TRBV3-1/TRBV3-2|TRBD2
CASKNAGGPYNEQFF
>TRBV18|NA
CASSPSPGADTEAFF
>TRBV24-1|NA
CATSDLVSGSTDTQYF
>TRBV7-6|NA
CASSLDHSSGNTIYF
>TRBV29-1|TRBD1
CSVDEGQSKKFF
>TRBV6-5|NA
CASSSTTGIQKETQYF
>TRBV5-1|TRBD2
CASSSGTSGEADTQYF
>TRBV6-6|TRBD1
CASSQTGGASEAFF
>TRBV2|NA
CASRGFRTPTSPLHF
>TRBV30|NA
CAWSGPRQGPEKLFF
>TRBV7-9|TRBD2
CASSKWGGGSTDTQYF
>TRBV6-6|TRBD2
CASTLTSGGSYEQYF
>TRBV20-1|NA
CSARLTNEQFF
>TRBV27|NA
CASSSGSGRAGSGTQYF
>TRBV7-9|NA
CASSLDRPEAFF
>TRBV10-2|TRBD2
CASSESLAGISEQFF
>TRBV27|NA
CASSLSGPGRTSYEQYF
>TRBV27|NA
CASGQRFYEQYF
>TRBV5-1|TRBD2
CASSLAFASGALQETQYF
>TRBV5-6|NA
CASSFPGTDTQYF
>TRBV6-6|NA
CASSYPTGPGDYGYTF
>TRBV6-5|NA
CASTSPRNTEAFF
>TRBV3-1/TRBV3-2|NA
CASSQGAGIYEQYF
>TRBV2|NA
CASKPNLKSNEAFF
>TRBV19|TRBD1
CASSGQGRNEKLFF
>TRBV27|NA
CASRWTGGYGYTF
>TRBV7-2|TRBD2
CASSLDSGGLTYEQYF
>TRBV7-9|NA
CASSFLETENQETQYF
>TRBV2|NA
CASSEEGGVGEKLFF